Presented here are 26 T cell receptor beta chains from one specimen sequenced in a study of T cells in Graves' hyperthyroidism and ophthalmopathy. RNA transcripts served as the template for amplifying TCR beta CDR3 regions. Initially, a first-round RT-PCR of the TCR CDR3 employed the HTBI primer set. Each CDR3 protein gets one entry after TCRdb re-called the multiplex PCR reads with MiXCR. The sample carries a few hundred thousand distinct CDR3 sequences, roughly a sixth recorded once. Sequencing used blood. The receptors here all came from a woman in her thirties or forties with Graves' ophthalmopathy.

This chain links TRBV7-2 with TRBJ1-5, with a possible D match to TRBD1 (6 bases). Trimming shortened V by 2 bases and J by 4 bases, and 12 bases separated the two germline ends. This CDR3 has 15 residues. Germline lookup yields CDR1 SGHTA and CDR2 FQGNSA. The CDR3 sequence is CASSLLAGENQPQHF. The DNA of the CDR3 is TGTGCCAGCAGCTTACTGGCAGGGGAAAATCAGCCCCAGCATTTT.

This clonotype was seen many times. The CDR3 DNA reads TGCAGTGCTAGGGCCACAGGGGGCGAAAAACTGTTTTTT. It translates to CSARATGGEKLFF. The genes are TRBV20-1 and TRBJ1-4, with 9 bases lining up with TRBD1. Germline assignment: CDR1 DFQATT and CDR2 SNEGSKA (reference sequence). This CDR3 is built from 13 residues. J gave up 8 bases and V 3 bases, and 4 bases lay outside the gene matches.

This clonotype occurred many times. The chain is built from TRBV5-1 and TRBJ2-4; tentative D call: TRBD2 (5 bases). Germline loops: CDR1 SGHRS, CDR2 YFSETQ. The CDR3 is 14 amino acids. Trimming shortened V by 0 bases and J by 7 bases, and 11 bases separated the two germline ends. This chain's CDR3 is CASSLGTPDNIQYF. CDR3 DNA: TGCGCCAGCAGCTTGGGGACTCCAGACAACATTCAGTACTTC. Full variable domain (remainder filled in from reference TRBV5-1 and TRBJ2-4): KAGVTQTPRYLIKTRGQQVTLSCSPISGHRSVSWYQQTPGQGLQFLFEYFSETQRNKGNFPGRFSGRQFSNSRSEMNVSTLELGDSALYLCASSLGTPDNIQYFGAGTRLSVL.

This clonotype was observed many times. J is TRBJ2-1 and V is TRBV2; 11 nucleotides match TRBD1. CDR3 length: 15 residues. V shed 6 bases, J shed 2 bases, and the junction held 3 bases outside the gene matches. Looked up from germline, CDR1 is SNHLY and CDR2 is FYNNEI. The CDR3 spells CASRGTGGTYNEQFF. DNA of the CDR3: TGTGCCAGCAGGGGGACAGGGGGAACCTACAATGAGCAGTTCTTC.

This clonotype has at least ten counts. V usage is TRBV2 and J usage is TRBJ2-2; 9 bases fit TRBD2. This CDR3 is 16 amino acids long. Per the germline V gene, CDR1 is SNHLY and CDR2 is FYNNEI. Trimming at V came to 6 bases and at J to 0 bases, leaving 5 bases not matched to a gene. The CDR3 protein is CASRVSGGANTGELFF. DNA for the CDR3: TGTGCCAGCAGAGTTAGCGGGGGAGCGAACACCGGGGAGCTGTTTTTT.

The chain employs TRBV5-1 and TRBJ2-7, with 8 bases matching TRBD1. Germline V lookup: CDR1 SGHRS, CDR2 YFSETQ. J gave up 0 bases and V 4 bases, and 9 bases lay outside the gene matches. This CDR3 has 16 amino acids. The DNA for the CDR3 is TGCGCCAGCAGCGATGGGACAGGCGTAAACTCCTACGAGCAGTACTTC. Protein: CASSDGTGVNSYEQYF.

V gene TRBV4-1 combines with J gene TRBJ1-1; 8 nucleotides align to TRBD1. Looked up from germline, CDR1 is MGHRA and CDR2 is YSYEKL. Trimming removed 1 base from V and 0 bases from J; junction bases left unmatched: 7. The CDR3 spans 17 residues. CDR3 coding DNA: TGCGCCAGCAGCCAAGGGACAGGGATGTTGATGAACACTGAAGCTTTCTTT. This translates into CASSQGTGMLMNTEAFF.

This clonotype was counted a few times. V usage is TRBV27 and J usage is TRBJ1-1; D perhaps matches TRBD1 (6 bases). The V end lost 2 bases, the J end lost 3 bases, and 10 bases lay between the germline ends. Germline CDR1 reads MNHEY; CDR2 reads SMNVEV (reference sequence). This CDR3 contains 14 residues. This CDR3 reads CASSLIGGDTEAFF. The CDR3 bases are TGTGCCAGCAGTTTAATAGGGGGTGACACTGAAGCTTTCTTT.

This clonotype was detected ten times or more. The chain combines TRBV20-1 with TRBJ2-7; no clear D. The CDR3 is made up of 14 amino acids. The ends were cut back, 0 bases at V and 0 bases at J, with 9 bases in the middle. The germline gives CDR1 DFQATT, CDR2 SNEGSKA (reference sequence). As DNA, the CDR3 is TGCAGTGCTAGAGATGCGGCGGCCTCCTACGAGCAGTACTTC. This gives the protein CSARDAAASYEQYF.

This clonotype was observed many times. An end of the junction differs from the germline gene, which may be a read error. The CDR3 DNA follows: TGTGCCAGCAGCTCGGGACTAGCGGGAGGATACAATGAGCAGTTCTTC. It is translated as CASSSGLAGGYNEQFF. The rearrangement joins TRBV5-1 to TRBJ2-1; 15 nucleotides match TRBD2. This CDR3 is built from 16 residues. Germline V gives CDR1 SGHRS, CDR2 YFSETQ.

This clonotype was recorded at least ten times. This sequence joins TRBV14 and TRBJ2-1; D remains ambiguous. Germline CDR1 SGHDN, CDR2 FVKESK. The V gene lost 2 bases and the J gene lost 7 bases, with 3 bases spanning the gap. The CDR3 totals 11 residues. The CDR3 loop reads CASSQWNEQFF. DNA for the CDR3: TGTGCCAGCAGCCAATGGAATGAGCAGTTCTTC.

This clonotype was found many times. The chain couples TRBV12-3 or TRBV12-4 to TRBJ1-3, with 8 bases matching TRBD1. V shed 5 bases, J shed 4 bases, and the junction held 10 bases outside the gene matches. This CDR3 is built from 16 residues. The CDR3: CASSPSGQGRGNTIYF. Here the CDR3 DNA reads TGTGCCAGCAGTCCCTCCGGACAGGGAAGAGGAAACACCATATATTTT.

This clonotype was observed a few times. V is TRBV19 and J is TRBJ1-1; no definite D call. The ends were cut back, 3 bases at V and 3 bases at J, with 14 bases in the middle. There are 15 residues in the CDR3. Germline CDR1 and CDR2: LNHDA and SQIVND (reference sequence). The CDR3 DNA follows: TGTGCCAGTAGTATCACACCCAGCTCGTACACTGAAGCTTTCTTT. Protein: CASSITPSSYTEAFF. The full variable domain, rest sourced from reference TRBV19 and TRBJ1-1, is DGGITQSPKYLFRKEGQNVTLSCEQNLNHDAMYWYRQDPGQGLRLIYYSQIVNDFQKGDIAEGYSVSREKKESFPLTVTSAQKNPTAFYLCASSITPSSYTEAFFGQGTRLTVV.

The chain has TRBV20-1 and TRBJ2-3; 10 bases align to TRBD2. The CDR3 is 13 amino acids. Looked up from germline, CDR1 is DFQATT and CDR2 is SNEGSKA (reference sequence). V trimming: 5 bases; J trimming: 7 bases; junction bases outside the gene matches: 6. The CDR3 coding sequence is TGCAGTGCTCCAGCGGGAGGGGTCTATACGCAGTATTTT. Protein sequence: CSAPAGGVYTQYF.

This clonotype was seen at least ten times. This rearrangement joins TRBV29-1 to TRBJ2-7; D is possibly TRBD2 (5 bases). Germline V CDR1 and CDR2: SQVTM, ANQGSEA. V shed 4 bases and J shed 3 bases, with 16 bases lying between them. This CDR3 comprises 14 residues. Here the CDR3 reads CSVGRGLTGYEQYF. For the CDR3, the DNA is TGCAGCGTTGGCCGCGGGCTGACGGGCTACGAGCAGTACTTC.

This clonotype showed up many times. This chain connects TRBV11-3 to TRBJ1-2; 7 bases map to TRBD1. Losses at the gene ends were 5 bases for V and 7 bases for J; bases not matched to a gene: 10. CDR3 length: 14 amino acids. Germline values: CDR1 SGHNT, CDR2 YENEEA. The CDR3, as DNA: TGTGCCAGCAGCCGGAAAGAGGGGGCGCGTGGCTACACCTTC. Translated: CASSRKEGARGYTF.

This clonotype was seen more than once but under ten times. The chain joins TRBV29-1 to TRBJ2-5, with TRBD2 matching 7 bases. This CDR3 contains 14 residues. Trimming at V came to 1 base and at J to 4 bases, leaving 6 bases not matched to a gene. Germline-derived CDR1 and CDR2 are SQVTM and ANQGSEA. This chain's CDR3 is CSVEGGLDGETQYF. CDR3 nucleotides: TGCAGCGTTGAAGGCGGACTAGACGGAGAGACCCAGTACTTC.

V usage is TRBV5-6 and J usage is TRBJ2-3; 15 bases align to TRBD2. This CDR3 spans 17 amino acids. The germline gives CDR1 SGHDT, CDR2 YYEEEE. Trimming cost V 2 bases and J 4 bases; bases outside gene matches: 5. The CDR3 loop reads CASSFRTSGGASDTQYF. CDR3 DNA sequence: TGTGCCAGCAGCTTTCGGACTAGCGGGGGGGCCTCAGATACGCAGTATTTT.

The CDR3 nucleotides read TGTGCCAGCAGACCCGGGACGGCTACCTACGAGCAGTACTTC. It encodes CASRPGTATYEQYF. V is TRBV6-1 and J is TRBJ2-7, with D perhaps TRBD1 or TRBD2 (5 bases each). The V and J ends lost 6 bases and 2 bases respectively, with 14 bases between them. Germline loops: CDR1 MNHNS, CDR2 SASEGT. The CDR3 consists of 14 residues.

J is TRBJ1-1 and V is TRBV30, with 7 bases that match TRBD1. Germline V gives CDR1 GTSNPN, CDR2 SVGIG (reference sequence). V lost 0 bases, J lost 4 bases, and 5 bases stayed unmatched. CDR3 length equals 14 residues. The CDR3 bases are TGTGCCTGGAGTGTGATAGACAGGGTCACTGAAGCTTTCTTT. It specifies CAWSVIDRVTEAFF.

This clonotype has only a few counts. The V call is TRBV5-1, the J call TRBJ2-5, with TRBD2 identical over 13 bases. The germline gives CDR1 SGHRS, CDR2 YFSETQ. This CDR3 is built from 16 residues. The trim removed 4 bases at V and 1 base at J, leaving 4 bases unmatched. The CDR3 sequence: CASSALAGGSQETQYF. The CDR3 bases are TGCGCCAGCAGCGCACTAGCGGGAGGGTCCCAAGAGACCCAGTACTTC.

This clonotype was counted between two and nine times. This chain links TRBV19 with TRBJ2-1; 10 bases match TRBD2. The germline gives CDR1 LNHDA, CDR2 SQIVND (reference sequence). Trimming at V came to 5 bases and at J to 8 bases, leaving 6 bases not matched to a gene. The CDR3 runs to 14 residues. For the CDR3, the DNA is TGTGCCAGTAGTTCACTAGCGGGACGGGATGAGCAGTTCTTC. As protein: CASSSLAGRDEQFF.

The gene calls are TRBV12-3 or TRBV12-4 and TRBJ2-7; D unresolved. The CDR3 is 14 amino acids. The germline V and J ends were trimmed by 7 bases and 4 bases, with 17 bases remaining between them. DNA of the CDR3: TGTGCCAGCACTTTCATCCGGCGAGATTACGAGCAGTACTTC. Residues: CASTFIRRDYEQYF.

V and J are TRBV11-2 and TRBJ2-5; 10 bases align to TRBD2. Looked up from germline, CDR1 is SGHAT and CDR2 is FQNNGV. The CDR3 has 15 residues. V was clipped by 6 bases and J by 4 bases; unmatched bases: 8. For the CDR3, the DNA is TGTGCCAGCAGGGCGGGGCTAGCGGGAGTAGAGACCCAGTACTTC. Its translation is CASRAGLAGVETQYF.

Notes on this clonotype: At one end the junction does not follow the germline gene, possibly because of a read error. CDR3 coding DNA: TGTGCCAGCAGTTACTCGAGTAGGGGTAGCTCCCATAATTCACCCCTCCACTTT. This translates into CASSYSSRGSSHNSPLHF. The gene calls are TRBV6-5 and TRBJ1-6; D might be TRBD1 (5 bases). From germline, CDR1 is MNHEY and CDR2 SVGAGI. This CDR3 is built from 18 residues.

Concerning this clonotype itself: The germline gene is not matched at one end of the junction; a read error may be the cause. The rearrangement links TRBV3-1 to TRBJ2-2; D unclear. The CDR3 contains 17 residues. Germline values: CDR1 LGHDT, CDR2 YNNKEL (reference sequence). The CDR3 spells CARSLKGGSITTGELFF. The CDR3 region has the DNA TGTGCCAGAAGCCTTAAAGGTGGCTCTATTACCACCGGGGAGCTGTTTTTT.